This T cell receptor (beta chain) was recovered during a study of blood T cell repertoires in COVID-19. CDR3 length: 16 amino acids. V lost 3 bases and J lost 6, with 22 bases in between. CDR1 SGDLS and CDR2 YYNGEE come from the germline V gene. Measured with immunoSEQ multiplex PCR; TCRdb has only the in-frame clones, and not every one. The table records about 160,000 clones, 60% to 85% of them present only once. V is TRBV9 and J is TRBJ2-7; TRBD2 is a possible D gene (8 bases). This receptor was obtained from a man aged 60 to 75 with acute or convalescent COVID-19. Specimen: peripheral blood. The chain's CDR3 is CASSGSSGQRGFEQYF. The CDR3 DNA reads TGTGCCAGCAGCGGGTCCTCGGGACAGCGGGGGTTCGAGCAGTACTTC. The variable domain in full, with the rest retrieved from reference TRBV9 and TRBJ2-7, is DSGVTQTPKHLITATGQRVTLRCSPRSGDLSVYWYQQSLDQGLQFLIQYYNGEERAKGNILERFSAQQFPDLHSELNLSSLELGDSALYFCASSGSSGQRGFEQYFGPGTRLTVT.